Below are 22 T cell receptor beta chains sequenced from a single sample in a study of cytomegalovirus exposure and HLA in healthy donors. With 60 Vbeta and 13 Jbeta primers, the PCR was carried out. Sequencing was performed with immunoSEQ multiplex PCR; in TCRdb, only in-frame clones are kept and a portion is missing. Among some 140,000 clones listed, approximately 80% were seen once. Sequencing used PBMCs. The receptors were sampled from a woman aged 40 to 49 in good health and CMV-seronegative.

V gene TRBV10-3 combines with J gene TRBJ2-7; TRBD1 agrees at 7 bases. With 6 bases clipped from V and 3 bases from J, the junction kept 8 bases outside the gene matches. Germline V CDR1 and CDR2: ENHRY, SYGVKD. This CDR3 has 14 residues. This CDR3 reads CAISNGQVGYEQYF. The CDR3 nucleotides are TGTGCCATCAGCAATGGACAGGTCGGCTACGAGCAGTACTTC.

This clone was counted once. V gene TRBV29-1 combines with J gene TRBJ2-1; a weak D match, TRBD2 (6 bases). Germline V lookup: CDR1 SQVTM, CDR2 ANQGSEA. The CDR3 length is 16 residues. V lost 4 bases to trimming and J lost 8 bases, with 24 bases between them. CDR3 nucleotide sequence: TGCAGCGTTGGGCTATTCGGGACTCAGGTAGACGATGAGCAGTTCTTC. It encodes CSVGLFGTQVDDEQFF.

This chain uses TRBV5-1 with TRBJ2-6; 9 nucleotides line up with TRBD1. V lost 1 base, J lost 2 bases, and 13 bases stayed unmatched. From germline, CDR1 is SGHRS and CDR2 YFSETQ. The CDR3 has 20 residues. The CDR3 sequence is CASSLPGTGFEVAGANVLTF. DNA of the CDR3: TGCGCCAGCAGCTTGCCCGGGACAGGGTTCGAGGTGGCTGGGGCCAACGTCCTGACTTTC.

This clone was seen a few times. The rearrangement uses TRBV19 and TRBJ1-1, with 8 bases fitting TRBD1. V gave up 10 bases and J gave up 3 bases; unmatched junction bases: 13. Per the germline V gene, CDR1 is LNHDA and CDR2 is SQIVND (reference sequence). CDR3 size: 15 residues. The CDR3 DNA follows: TGTGCCACGGGGACACCGACAGGGGTTGACACTGAAGCTTTCTTT. As protein: CATGTPTGVDTEAFF.

The chain joins TRBV10-3 to TRBJ1-5, with no clear D. Germline V gives CDR1 ENHRY, CDR2 SYGVKD. The CDR3 contains 13 residues. V shed 6 bases and J shed 3 bases, with 9 bases lying between them. CDR3: CAIRTDLNQPQHF. CDR3 sequence (DNA): TGTGCCATCAGAACAGACCTCAATCAGCCCCAGCATTTT.

This chain connects TRBV5-4 to TRBJ1-2; TRBD1 agrees at 7 bases. The CDR3 is 13 residues long. Losses at the gene ends were 4 bases for V and 4 bases for J; bases not matched to a gene: 4. Germline CDR1 reads SGHNT; CDR2 reads YYREEE (reference sequence). The CDR3 region has the DNA TGTGCCAGCAGCCCCCGGGACAGCTATGGCTACACCTTC. Its protein is CASSPRDSYGYTF.

The chain recombines TRBV5-6 with TRBJ2-5; 7 bases are a match to TRBD1. V dropped 3 bases and J dropped 6; count of bases not matched to a gene: 11. The germline V gene has CDR1 SGHDT and CDR2 YYEEEE. The length of the CDR3 is 15 residues. DNA for the CDR3: TGTGCCAGCAGCTGGCTGGGACAGTCCCAGAAGACCCAGTACTTC. It is translated as CASSWLGQSQKTQYF.

The V and J genes are TRBV7-9 and TRBJ2-1; 10 bases are shared with TRBD2. V was pared by 1 base and J by 2 bases, with 2 bases of the junction left unmatched. Per germline, CDR1 SEHNR and CDR2 FQNEAQ (reference sequence). The CDR3 loop spans 16 amino acids. This chain's CDR3 is CASSLGAGGAYNEQFF. CDR3 sequence (DNA): TGTGCCAGCAGCTTAGGAGCGGGGGGGGCCTACAATGAGCAGTTCTTC.

The chain couples TRBV11-3 to TRBJ1-2; TRBD1 agrees at 7 bases. The CDR3 sequence is 14 residues long. The ends lost 0 bases at V and 8 bases at J; junction bases unmatched: 6. CDR1 and CDR2 (germline): SGHNT, YENEEA. The CDR3 reads CASSLDPTGNGYTF. In DNA form, the CDR3 reads TGTGCCAGCAGCTTAGACCCGACAGGGAACGGCTACACCTTC.

This chain connects TRBV7-9 to TRBJ1-4, with D uncertain. This CDR3 region has 14 residues. V shed 7 bases and J shed 0 bases, with 9 bases lying between them. Germline-derived CDR1 and CDR2 are SEHNR and FQNEAQ (reference sequence). The CDR3 nucleotides read TGTGCCAGCACCCGGAGGACAACTAATGAAAAACTGTTTTTT. Protein product: CASTRRTTNEKLFF.

This rearrangement joins TRBV6-5 to TRBJ2-1; 14 bases fit TRBD2. Trimming removed 2 bases from V and 8 bases from J; junction bases left unmatched: 5. The CDR3 totals 16 residues. Germline V CDR1 and CDR2: MNHEY, SVGAGI. CDR3 bases: TGTGCCAGCAGTTACGAGACTAGCGGGGGGGGTCATGAGCAGTTCTTC. It is translated as CASSYETSGGGHEQFF.

V is TRBV5-4 and J is TRBJ1-1; 7 nucleotides match TRBD1. J gave up 8 bases and V 3 bases, and 10 bases lay outside the gene matches. CDR1 is SGHNT, CDR2 YYREEE, per germline (reference sequence). The CDR3 consists of 14 residues. The CDR3 loop reads CASSWIGGLGEAFF. CDR3 bases: TGTGCCAGCAGCTGGATAGGGGGCCTGGGGGAAGCTTTCTTT.

In DNA, the CDR3 is TGTGCCAGCAGTGGGGTAGGGCGGGCCACTGAAGCTTTCTTT. Residues: CASSGVGRATEAFF. V is TRBV6-1 and J is TRBJ1-1, with D unresolved. V lost 4 bases, J lost 4 bases, and 13 bases lay in between. The CDR3 loop spans 14 amino acids. Germline CDR1 MNHNS, CDR2 SASEGT.

This sequence joins TRBV4-2 and TRBJ1-2, with 9 nucleotides matching TRBD1. V shed 0 bases, J shed 4 bases, and the junction held 6 bases outside the gene matches. Germline V lookup: CDR1 LGHNA, CDR2 YNFKEQ. CDR3 length: 16 amino acids. Here the CDR3 DNA reads TGTGCCAGCAGCCAAGAGAGGGACAGGGAAGGCTATGGCTACACCTTC. It yields the protein CASSQERDREGYGYTF.

This clone appeared once. The CDR3 loop reads CASSPWGDASTDTQYF. The CDR3 DNA sequence: TGTGCCAGCAGTCCCTGGGGGGACGCAAGCACAGATACGCAGTATTTT. The chain joins TRBV28 to TRBJ2-3, with D perhaps TRBD2 (6 bases). The ends were cut back, 5 bases at V and 0 bases at J, with 15 bases in the middle. This CDR3 is 16 amino acids long. Germline V gene sequence: CDR1 MDHEN, CDR2 SYDVKM.

The chain links TRBV6-5 to TRBJ1-3; D call uncertain. V was shortened by 9 bases and J by 4 bases, with 10 bases between the two germline ends. The length of the CDR3 is 12 residues. Germline V gene sequence: CDR1 MNHEY, CDR2 SVGAGI. Here the CDR3 DNA reads TGTGCCAGGAGGGAAGGCGGAAACACCATATATTTT. Translation: CARREGGNTIYF.

The chain links TRBV18 to TRBJ2-1; TRBD1 agrees at 7 bases. The CDR3 runs to 16 residues. The germline V gene has CDR1 KGHSH and CDR2 LQKENI. The ends lost 0 bases at V and 10 bases at J; junction bases unmatched: 12. The CDR3 loop is CASSPPITGEFGEQFF. As DNA, the CDR3 is TGTGCCAGCTCACCACCGATAACAGGGGAGTTCGGCGAGCAGTTCTTC.

The chain carries TRBV27 and TRBJ1-2, with a weak D call TRBD1 (6 bases). This CDR3 is built from 14 residues. V gave up 6 bases and J gave up 0 bases, with 11 bases separating them. CDR1 and CDR2 (germline): MNHEY, SMNVEV (reference sequence). This CDR3 is CASRRTASNYGYTF. The CDR3 DNA is TGTGCCAGCAGGCGGACAGCTTCTAACTATGGCTACACCTTC.

The chain has TRBV5-1 and TRBJ2-5, with TRBD2 as a possible D gene (5 bases). V lost 5 bases to trimming and J lost 5 bases, with 16 bases between them. The V gene's germline CDR1 is SGHRS and CDR2 YFSETQ. The CDR3 has 14 amino acids. The CDR3, as DNA: TGCGCCAGCAGTGTTAACGGGATCGTCGAGACCCAGTACTTC. It translates to CASSVNGIVETQYF.

Notes on this clone: The junction and the germline gene differ at one end; a read error may be behind it. This chain links TRBV7-9 with TRBJ2-7, with D possibly matching TRBD1 (6 bases). The CDR3 totals 17 residues. Germline V gene data show CDR1 as SEHNR and CDR2 as FQNEAQ (reference sequence). In DNA, the CDR3 is TGTGCCAGCAGCTTTACCCCCCGTTCTGGGGGCTCCAACGAGCAGTACTTC. This encodes CASSFTPRSGGSNEQYF.

This clone was counted only a few times. The rearrangement joins TRBV7-9 to TRBJ1-3; 8 positions agree with TRBD1. V was clipped by 5 bases and J by 1 base; unmatched bases: 1. Per germline, CDR1 SEHNR and CDR2 FQNEAQ (reference sequence). CDR3 length equals 14 residues. The CDR3 nucleotides are TGTGCCAGCAGCGGACAGGGTTCTGGAAACACCATATATTTT. Translation gives CASSGQGSGNTIYF.

The chain links TRBV6-6 to TRBJ1-5; TRBD1 is a possible D gene (5 bases). The germline gives CDR1 MNHNY, CDR2 SVGAGI (reference sequence). This CDR3 region has 13 residues. The V and J ends lost 7 bases and 3 bases respectively, with 10 bases between them. Here the CDR3 reads CASIRGNNQPQHF. CDR3 bases: TGTGCCAGCATCCGGGGGAACAATCAGCCCCAGCATTTT.